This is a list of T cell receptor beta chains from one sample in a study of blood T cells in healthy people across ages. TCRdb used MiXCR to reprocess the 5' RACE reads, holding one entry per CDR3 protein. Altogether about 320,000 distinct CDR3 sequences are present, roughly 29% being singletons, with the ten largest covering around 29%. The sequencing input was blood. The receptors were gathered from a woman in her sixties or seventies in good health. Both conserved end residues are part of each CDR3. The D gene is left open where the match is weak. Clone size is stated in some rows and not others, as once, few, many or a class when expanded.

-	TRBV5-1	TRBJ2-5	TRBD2	CASSYTSGSWGETQYF	TGCGCCAGCAGCTATACTAGCGGGAGTTGGGGAGAGACCCAGTACTTC
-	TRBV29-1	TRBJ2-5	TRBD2	CSVWTSGAPTRDREQYF	TGCAGCGTCTGGACTAGCGGAGCTCCTACGCGAGACCGGGAGCAGTACTTC
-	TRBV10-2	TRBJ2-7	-	CASRPEYAEYEQYF	TGCGCCAGCAGACCCGAATACGCGGAATACGAGCAGTACTTC
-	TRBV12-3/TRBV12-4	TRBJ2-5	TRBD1	CASSRQGRQTQYF	TGTGCCAGCAGTCGACAGGGACGACAGACCCAGTACTTC
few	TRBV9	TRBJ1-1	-	CASSAQGMNTEAFF	TGTGCCAGCAGCGCCCAGGGCATGAACACTGAAGCTTTCTTT
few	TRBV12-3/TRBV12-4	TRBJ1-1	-	CASSLALSNTEAFF	TGTGCCAGCAGTTTAGCGCTGAGTAACACTGAAGCTTTCTTT
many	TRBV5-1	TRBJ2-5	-	CASSLAIGGETQYF	TGCGCCAGCAGCTTGGCGATAGGAGGAGAGACCCAGTACTTC
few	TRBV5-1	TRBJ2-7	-	CASSERGNGEQYF	TGCGCCAGCAGCGAAAGGGGGAATGGCGAGCAGTACTTC
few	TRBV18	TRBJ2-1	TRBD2	CASSPPELAGAGEQFF	TGTGCCAGCTCACCACCTGAACTAGCGGGAGCGGGGGAGCAGTTCTTC
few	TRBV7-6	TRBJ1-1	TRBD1	CASSYGTGRAEAFF	TGTGCCAGCAGCTACGGGACAGGGAGGGCTGAAGCTTTCTTT
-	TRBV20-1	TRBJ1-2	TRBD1	CSAGQGAGGYTF	TGCAGTGCAGGACAGGGGGCAGGGGGCTACACCTTC
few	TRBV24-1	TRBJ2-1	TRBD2	CATSDRLAGRGEQFF	TGTGCCACCAGTGATCGACTAGCGGGAAGGGGTGAGCAGTTCTTC
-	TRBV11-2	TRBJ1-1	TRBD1	CASSFHRGVEAFF	TGTGCCAGCAGCTTCCACAGGGGCGTTGAAGCTTTCTTT
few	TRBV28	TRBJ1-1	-	CASSSTTVIGAFF	TGTGCCAGCAGTAGTACCACAGTGATCGGGGCTTTCTTT
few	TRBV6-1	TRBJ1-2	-	CATGPFGYTF	TGTGCCACAGGACCCTTTGGCTACACCTTC